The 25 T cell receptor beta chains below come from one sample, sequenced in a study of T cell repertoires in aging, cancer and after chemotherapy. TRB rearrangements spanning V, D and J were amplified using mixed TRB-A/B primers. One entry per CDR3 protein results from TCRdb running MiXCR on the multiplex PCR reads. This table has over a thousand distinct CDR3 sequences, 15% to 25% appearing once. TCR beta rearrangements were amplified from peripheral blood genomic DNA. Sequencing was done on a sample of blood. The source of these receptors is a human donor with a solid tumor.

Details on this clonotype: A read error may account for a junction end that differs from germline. The CDR3 sequence is CAGSQERDSGYTF. The DNA of the CDR3 is TGCGCCGGCAGCCAGGAAAGGGACTCTGGCTACACCTTC. The chain carries TRBV4-3 and TRBJ1-2, with D possibly matching TRBD1 (5 bases). Germline V gene sequence: CDR1 LGHNA, CDR2 YSLEER. This CDR3 has 13 residues.

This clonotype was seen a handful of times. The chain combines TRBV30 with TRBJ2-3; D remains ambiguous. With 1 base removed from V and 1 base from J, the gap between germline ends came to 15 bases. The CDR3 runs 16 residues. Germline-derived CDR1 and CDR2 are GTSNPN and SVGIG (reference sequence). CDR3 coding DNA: TGTGCCTGGAGTGCGCAACATACTGGCGGCACAGATACGCAGTATTTT. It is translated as CAWSAQHTGGTDTQYF.

The CDR3, as DNA: TGTGCCAGCAGCTTAGACCCCTCCCAGGGGGAGCAGTACTTC. Translation: CASSLDPSQGEQYF. V gene TRBV7-2 combines with J gene TRBJ2-7, with D perhaps matching TRBD1 (6 bases). V was cut by 1 base and J by 7 bases, with 14 bases left in between. From germline, CDR1 is SGHTA and CDR2 FQGNSA. The CDR3 is made up of 14 amino acids.

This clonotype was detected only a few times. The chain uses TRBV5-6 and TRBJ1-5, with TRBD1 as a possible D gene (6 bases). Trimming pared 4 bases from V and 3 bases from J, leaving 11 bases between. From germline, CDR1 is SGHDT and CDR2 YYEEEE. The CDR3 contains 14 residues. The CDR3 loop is CASSPQGNNQPQHF. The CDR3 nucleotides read TGTGCCAGCAGCCCTCAGGGGAACAATCAGCCCCAGCATTTT. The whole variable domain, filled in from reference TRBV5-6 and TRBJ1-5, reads DAGVTQSPTHLIKTRGQQVTLRCSPKSGHDTVSWYQQALGQGPQFIFQYYEEEERQRGNFPDRFSGHQFPNYSSELNVNALLLGDSALYLCASSPQGNNQPQHFGDGTRLSIL.

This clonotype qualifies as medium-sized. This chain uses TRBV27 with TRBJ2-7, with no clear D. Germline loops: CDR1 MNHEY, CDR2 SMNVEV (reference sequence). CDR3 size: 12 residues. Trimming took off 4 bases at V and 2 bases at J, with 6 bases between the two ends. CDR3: CASSSSTYEQYF. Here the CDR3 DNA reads TGTGCCAGCAGTTCGTCGACCTACGAGCAGTACTTC.

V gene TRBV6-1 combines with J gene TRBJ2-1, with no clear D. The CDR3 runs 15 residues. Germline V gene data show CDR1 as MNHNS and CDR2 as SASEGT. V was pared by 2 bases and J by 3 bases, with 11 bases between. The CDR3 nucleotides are TGTGCCAGCAGTGAATCCCCGAACAGCTACAATGAGCAGTTCTTC. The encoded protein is CASSESPNSYNEQFF.

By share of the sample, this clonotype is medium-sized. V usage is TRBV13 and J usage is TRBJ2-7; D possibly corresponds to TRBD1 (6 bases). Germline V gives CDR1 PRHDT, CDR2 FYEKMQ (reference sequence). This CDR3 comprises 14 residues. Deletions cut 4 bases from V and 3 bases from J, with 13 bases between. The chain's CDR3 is CASSSGTSVYEQYF. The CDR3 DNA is TGTGCCAGCAGCTCCGGGACAAGTGTCTACGAGCAGTACTTC.

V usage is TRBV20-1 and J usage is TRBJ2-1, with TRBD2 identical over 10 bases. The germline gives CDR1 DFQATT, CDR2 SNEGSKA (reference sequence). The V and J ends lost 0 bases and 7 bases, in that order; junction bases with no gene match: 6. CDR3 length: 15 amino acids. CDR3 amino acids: CSARDFSGRENEQFF. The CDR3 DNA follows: TGCAGTGCTAGAGATTTCAGCGGGAGGGAGAATGAGCAGTTCTTC.

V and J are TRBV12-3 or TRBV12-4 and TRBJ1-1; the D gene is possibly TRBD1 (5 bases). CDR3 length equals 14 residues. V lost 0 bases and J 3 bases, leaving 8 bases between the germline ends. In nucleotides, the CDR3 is TGTGCCAGCAGTTTAGCTCAGGGCCACACTGAAGCTTTCTTT. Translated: CASSLAQGHTEAFF.

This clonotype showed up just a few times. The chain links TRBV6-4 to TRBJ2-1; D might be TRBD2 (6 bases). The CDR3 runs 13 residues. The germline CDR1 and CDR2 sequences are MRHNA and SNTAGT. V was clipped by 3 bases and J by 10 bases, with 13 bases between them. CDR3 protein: CASSDLEGWEQFF. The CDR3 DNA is TGTGCCAGCAGTGATTTGGAGGGGTGGGAGCAGTTCTTC.

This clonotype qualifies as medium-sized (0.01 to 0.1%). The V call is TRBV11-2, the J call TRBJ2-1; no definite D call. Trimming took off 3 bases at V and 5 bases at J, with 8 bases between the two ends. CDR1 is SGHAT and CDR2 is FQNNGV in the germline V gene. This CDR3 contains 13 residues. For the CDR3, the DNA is TGTGCCAGCAGCTTCCAGCCTGACAATGAGCAGTTCTTC. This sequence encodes CASSFQPDNEQFF.

As DNA, the CDR3 is TGTGCCAGCAGTGAAGGGTACAGCGGCCAAGAGACCCAGTACTTC. Translating gives CASSEGYSGQETQYF. This rearrangement joins TRBV6-1 to TRBJ2-5; D may be TRBD2 (5 bases). V lost 1 base and J 1 base, leaving 10 bases between the germline ends. The CDR3 loop spans 15 amino acids. Germline V CDR1 and CDR2: MNHNS, SASEGT.

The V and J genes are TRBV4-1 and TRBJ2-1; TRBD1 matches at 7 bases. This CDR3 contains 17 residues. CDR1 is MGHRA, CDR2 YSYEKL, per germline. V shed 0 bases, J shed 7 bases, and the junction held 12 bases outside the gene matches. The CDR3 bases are TGCGCCAGCAGCCAAGATGATAGCAGGGGGATGTGGAATGAGCAGTTCTTC. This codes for CASSQDDSRGMWNEQFF.

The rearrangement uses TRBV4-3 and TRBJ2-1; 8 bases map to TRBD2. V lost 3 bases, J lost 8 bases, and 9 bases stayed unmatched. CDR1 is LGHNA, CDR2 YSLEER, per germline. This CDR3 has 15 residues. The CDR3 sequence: CASSQSGGGQDEQFF. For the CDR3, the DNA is TGCGCCAGCAGCCAGTCCGGCGGGGGGCAGGATGAGCAGTTCTTC.

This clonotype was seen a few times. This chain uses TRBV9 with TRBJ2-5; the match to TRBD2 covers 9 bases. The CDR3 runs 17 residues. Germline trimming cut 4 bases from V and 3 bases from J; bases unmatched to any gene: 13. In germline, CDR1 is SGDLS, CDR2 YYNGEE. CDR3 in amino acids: CASSPGVERGAEETQYF. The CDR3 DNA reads TGTGCCAGCAGCCCAGGGGTAGAGCGGGGGGCCGAAGAGACCCAGTACTTC.

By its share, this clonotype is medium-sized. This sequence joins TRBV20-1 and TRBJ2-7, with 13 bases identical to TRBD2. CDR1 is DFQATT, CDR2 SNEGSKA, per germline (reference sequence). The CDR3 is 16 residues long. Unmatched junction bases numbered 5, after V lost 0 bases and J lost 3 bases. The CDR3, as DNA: TGCAGTGCTAGAGATCCGGGACTAGCGGGGCTCTACGAGCAGTACTTC. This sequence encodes CSARDPGLAGLYEQYF.

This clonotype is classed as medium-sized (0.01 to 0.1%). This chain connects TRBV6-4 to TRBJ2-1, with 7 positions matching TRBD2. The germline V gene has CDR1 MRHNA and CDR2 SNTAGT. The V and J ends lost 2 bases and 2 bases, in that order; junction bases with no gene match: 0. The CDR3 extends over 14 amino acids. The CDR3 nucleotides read TGTGCCAGCAGTGACGGGGGGGCCTACAATGAGCAGTTCTTC. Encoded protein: CASSDGGAYNEQFF.

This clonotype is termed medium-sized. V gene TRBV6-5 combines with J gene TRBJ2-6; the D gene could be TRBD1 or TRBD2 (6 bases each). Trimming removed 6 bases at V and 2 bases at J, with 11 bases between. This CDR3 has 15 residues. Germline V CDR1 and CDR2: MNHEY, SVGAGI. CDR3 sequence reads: CASSLGGTGANVLTF. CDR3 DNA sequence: TGTGCCAGCAGCTTGGGGGGCACTGGGGCCAACGTCCTGACTTTC.

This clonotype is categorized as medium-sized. As DNA, the CDR3 is TGTGCCAGCAGCCCACTAGGGCTGGGAGATACGCAGTATTTT. Translating gives CASSPLGLGDTQYF. The chain couples TRBV7-2 to TRBJ2-3; possibly TRBD2 for D (5 bases). The CDR3 covers 14 residues. CDR1 SGHTA and CDR2 FQGNSA come from the germline V gene. V lost 5 bases and J 5 bases, leaving 14 bases between the germline ends. Based on the CDR3 plus reference TRBV7-2 and TRBJ2-3, the full variable domain is GAGVSQSPSNKVTEKGKDVELRCDPISGHTALYWYRQSLGQGLEFLIYFQGNSAPDKSGLPSDRFSAERTGGSVSTLTIQRTQQEDSAVYLCASSPLGLGDTQYFGPGTRLTVL.

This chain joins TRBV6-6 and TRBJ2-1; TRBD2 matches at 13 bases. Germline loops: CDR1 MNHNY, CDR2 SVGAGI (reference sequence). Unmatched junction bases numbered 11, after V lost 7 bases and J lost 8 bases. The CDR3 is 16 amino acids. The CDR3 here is CASNPKGLAGTDEQFF. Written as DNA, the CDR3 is TGTGCCAGCAACCCCAAGGGACTAGCGGGAACCGATGAGCAGTTCTTC.

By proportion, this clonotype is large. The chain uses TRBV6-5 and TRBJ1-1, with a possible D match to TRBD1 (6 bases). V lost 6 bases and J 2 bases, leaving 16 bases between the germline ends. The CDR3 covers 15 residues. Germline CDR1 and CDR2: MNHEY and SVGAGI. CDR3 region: CASRQKGGVNTEAFF. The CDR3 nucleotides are TGTGCCAGCAGGCAAAAGGGGGGCGTAAACACTGAAGCTTTCTTT.

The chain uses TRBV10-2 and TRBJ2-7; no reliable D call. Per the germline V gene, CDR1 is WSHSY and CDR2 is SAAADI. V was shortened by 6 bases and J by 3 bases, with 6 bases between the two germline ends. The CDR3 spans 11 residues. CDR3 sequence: CASRQFYEQYF. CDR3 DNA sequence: TGCGCCAGCAGGCAGTTCTACGAGCAGTACTTC.

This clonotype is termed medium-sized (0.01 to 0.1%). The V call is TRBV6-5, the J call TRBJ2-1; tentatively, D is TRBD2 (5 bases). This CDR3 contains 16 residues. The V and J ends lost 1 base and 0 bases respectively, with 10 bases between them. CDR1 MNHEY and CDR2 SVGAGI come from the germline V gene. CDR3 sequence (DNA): TGTGCCAGCAGTTACTTACCAGCGGCCTCCTACAATGAGCAGTTCTTC. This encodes CASSYLPAASYNEQFF.

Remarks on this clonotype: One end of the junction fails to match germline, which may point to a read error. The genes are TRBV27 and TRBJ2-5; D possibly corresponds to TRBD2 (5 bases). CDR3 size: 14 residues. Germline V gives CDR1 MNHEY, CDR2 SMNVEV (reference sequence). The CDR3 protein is CVSSLSGYQETQYF. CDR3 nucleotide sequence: TGTGTCAGCAGTTTATCGGGGTACCAAGAGACCCAGTACTTC.

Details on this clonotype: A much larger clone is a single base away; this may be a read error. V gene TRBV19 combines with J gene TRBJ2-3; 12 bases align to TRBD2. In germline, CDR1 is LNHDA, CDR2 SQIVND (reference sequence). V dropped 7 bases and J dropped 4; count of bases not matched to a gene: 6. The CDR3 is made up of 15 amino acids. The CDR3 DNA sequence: TGTGCCAGTATTATTGGACTAGCGGGGTCAGATACGCAGTATTTT. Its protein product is CASIIGLAGSDTQYF.